A selection of T cell receptor beta chains follows, all from one sample in a study of blood T cells in healthy people across ages. One entry per CDR3 protein results from TCRdb running MiXCR on the 5' RACE reads. This sample has 630,000 or so distinct CDR3 sequences, with less than 35% found just once. The specimen sequenced was blood. These receptors were taken from an elderly woman in good health. Both conserved end residues are part of each CDR3. The order of the fields is clone size, J gene, V gene, D gene, CDR3 DNA, CDR3 protein. A D gene is named only where the DNA matches it firmly. Clone size is stated in some rows and not others, as once, few, many or a class when expanded.

NA	TRBJ1-1	TRBV20-1	NA	TGCAGTGTGCAAATACGGGTCCCCACCGTAACTTTCTTT	CSVQIRVPTVTFF
NA	TRBJ1-1	TRBV5-1	NA	TGCGCCAGCAGCCCCGCCGGGGGGTCGAACACTGAAGCTTTCTTT	CASSPAGGSNTEAFF
many	TRBJ1-5	TRBV7-2	NA	TGTGCCAGCAGCTTAGTATCGGCAGGAAATCAGCCCCAGCATTTT	CASSLVSAGNQPQHF
NA	TRBJ2-7	TRBV2	TRBD1	TGTGCCAGCAAGGGGACAGGGAACTCCTACGAGCAGTACTTC	CASKGTGNSYEQYF
NA	TRBJ1-5	TRBV15	TRBD1	TGTGCCACCAGCAGCAGTGGACAGGGCCTTCCAGGTCAGCCCCAGCATTTT	CATSSSGQGLPGQPQHF
many	TRBJ1-1	TRBV3-1	NA	TGTGCCAGCAGCCCCACGACTGAAGCTTTCTTT	CASSPTTEAFF
NA	TRBJ1-2	TRBV21-1	NA	TGTGCCGGCAATAAACAGGGACAGGTCCTAGGGGAGGGCTACACCTTC	CAGNKQGQVLGEGYTF
many	TRBJ2-7	TRBV6-2/TRBV6-3	TRBD1	TGTGCCAGCAGTGTTCTCGGGACAGGAAGCTCCTACGAGCAGTACTTC	CASSVLGTGSSYEQYF
NA	TRBJ1-4	TRBV6-1	NA	TGTGCCAGCAGTGATCGGGGGCAGGCTAATGAAAAACTGTTTTTT	CASSDRGQANEKLFF
NA	TRBJ1-5	TRBV20-1	NA	TGCAGTGCTCCGACAGCCCATGGCAATCAGCCCCAGCATTTT	CSAPTAHGNQPQHF
few	TRBJ2-4	TRBV2	NA	TGTGCCAGCATTCCAGAAAATCTAGCCAAAAACATTCAGTACTTC	CASIPENLAKNIQYF
few	TRBJ1-5	TRBV28	TRBD1	TGTGCCAGCAGTTTCGGGACAGGGAGTCAGCCCCAGCATTTT	CASSFGTGSQPQHF
NA	TRBJ2-7	TRBV5-6	TRBD1	TGTGCCAGCAGCTCGCTCGACAGGGCCGCCTACGAGCAGTACTTC	CASSSLDRAAYEQYF
NA	TRBJ2-7	TRBV7-8	NA	TGTGCCAGCAGCTCCAGGACCGATCTAATTACCTACGAGCAGTACTTC	CASSSRTDLITYEQYF
NA	TRBJ2-1	TRBV27	NA	TGTGCCAGCAGTTTATCACGTCTAGCTGGCGGGCAGTTCTTC	CASSLSRLAGGQFF
many	TRBJ1-1	TRBV5-1	NA	TGCGCCAGCAGCTTGGCGCCAGGGTTGCACACTGAAGCTTTCTTT	CASSLAPGLHTEAFF
few	TRBJ1-4	TRBV2	NA	TGTGCCAGCAGCGCACGGGGGGCCACTAATGAAAAACTGTTTTTT	CASSARGATNEKLFF
many	TRBJ2-1	TRBV2	TRBD2	TGTGCCAGCAGCGGGAGGGTCGGGGGGTACTCCTACAATGAGCAGTTCTTC	CASSGRVGGYSYNEQFF
few	TRBJ2-5	TRBV2	NA	TGTGCCAGCCTCAGGGGGGTGGACGAGACCCAGTACTTC	CASLRGVDETQYF
many	TRBJ1-2	TRBV5-1	NA	TGCGCCAGCACCTTGGGAGGGGTTAGCTATGGCTACACCTTC	CASTLGGVSYGYTF
NA	TRBJ1-4	TRBV5-1	TRBD1	TGCGCCAGCAGCTTGGTCGGGACAGATAATGAAAAACTGTTTTTT	CASSLVGTDNEKLFF
many	TRBJ1-2	TRBV6-2/TRBV6-3	NA	TGTGCCAGCAGTCCCCCCGGCTACACCTTC	CASSPPGYTF
NA	TRBJ2-5	TRBV5-6	TRBD1	TGTGCCAGCAGTCGGGACAGAAAAGAGACCCAGTACTTC	CASSRDRKETQYF
NA	TRBJ2-1	TRBV2	NA	TGTGCCAGCAGACGACAGGCGGGGAATGAGCAGTTCTTC	CASRRQAGNEQFF
NA	TRBJ1-2	TRBV28	TRBD1	TGTGCCAGCAGTTTACGGACAGGCAAAATTTGGGGCTACACCTTC	CASSLRTGKIWGYTF
NA	TRBJ2-2	TRBV7-3	NA	TGTGCCAGCAGCCAGCTTACAGGGAGAGAGCTGTTTTTT	CASSQLTGRELFF
NA	TRBJ2-2	TRBV7-3	TRBD1	TGTGCCAGCGGAAATACAGGGGAAAGCGGGGAGCTGTTTTTT	CASGNTGESGELFF
NA	TRBJ1-6	TRBV7-2	NA	TGTGCCAGCAGCTTCAGGGGAGATTCACCCCTCCACTTT	CASSFRGDSPLHF
NA	TRBJ1-6	TRBV6-2/TRBV6-3	TRBD1	TGTGCCAGCAGTTACGGGACAGGGGCAGGGAATTCACCCCTCCACTTT	CASSYGTGAGNSPLHF
few	TRBJ1-1	TRBV15	TRBD1	TGTGCCACCAGCAGGGGGACAGGGGACACTGAAGCTTTCTTT	CATSRGTGDTEAFF
many	TRBJ1-2	TRBV5-1	NA	TGCGCCAGCAGCTTGGCGGAAGCCTTGGGTGGCTACACCTTC	CASSLAEALGGYTF
many	TRBJ1-2	TRBV20-1	TRBD1	TGCAGTGCTAGAGCTCGCGACAGGGACTATGGCTACACCTTC	CSARARDRDYGYTF